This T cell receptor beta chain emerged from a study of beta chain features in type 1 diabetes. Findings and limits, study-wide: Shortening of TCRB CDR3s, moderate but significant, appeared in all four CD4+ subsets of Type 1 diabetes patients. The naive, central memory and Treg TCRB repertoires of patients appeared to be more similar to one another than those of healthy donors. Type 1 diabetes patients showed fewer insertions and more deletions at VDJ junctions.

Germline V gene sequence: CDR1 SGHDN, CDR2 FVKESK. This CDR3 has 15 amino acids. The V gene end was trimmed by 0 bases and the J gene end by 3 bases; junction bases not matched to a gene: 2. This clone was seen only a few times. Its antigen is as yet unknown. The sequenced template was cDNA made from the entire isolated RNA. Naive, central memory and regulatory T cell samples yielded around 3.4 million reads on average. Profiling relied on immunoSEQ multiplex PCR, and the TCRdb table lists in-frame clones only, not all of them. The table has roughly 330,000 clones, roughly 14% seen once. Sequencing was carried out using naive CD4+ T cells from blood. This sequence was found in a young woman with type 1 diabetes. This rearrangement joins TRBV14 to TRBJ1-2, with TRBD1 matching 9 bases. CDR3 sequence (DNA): TGTGCCAGCAGCCAAGAGGGACAGGGAGACTATGGCTACACCTTC. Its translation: CASSQEGQGDYGYTF.